A single sample gave rise to the 2 T cell receptor beta chains below, sequenced in a study of blood T cells in healthy people across ages. Primed by a sample-barcoded 5' primer and a J-beta primer mix, a second PCR proceeded for roughly 7 to 12 cycles. TCRdb called the 5' RACE reads again in MiXCR, with one record for every CDR3 protein. The sample yields 910,000 or so distinct CDR3 sequences, about 51% seen once. The source material was blood. The source of these receptors is an older woman in good health.

The rearrangement joins TRBV20-1 to TRBJ1-5; possible D gene TRBD1, 5 bases. Deletions cut 5 bases from V and 4 bases from J, with 15 bases between. Germline lookup yields CDR1 DFQATT and CDR2 SNEGSKA (reference sequence). This CDR3 contains 14 residues. The CDR3 loop is CSAQPDTSNQPQHF. Written as DNA, the CDR3 is TGCAGTGCTCAACCGGACACGTCTAATCAGCCCCAGCATTTT.

The rearrangement uses TRBV3-1 and TRBJ2-7; unclear D gene. V lost 1 base, J lost 3 bases, and 13 bases lay in between. This CDR3 region has 15 residues. CDR1 and CDR2 (germline): LGHDT, YNNKEL (reference sequence). CDR3 sequence (DNA): TGTGCCAGCAGCCAAGGGCAGATAGAAGGCTACGAGCAGTACTTC. This codes for CASSQGQIEGYEQYF.